The 9 T cell receptor beta chains below come from one sample, sequenced in a study of cytomegalovirus exposure and HLA in healthy donors. Amplification used 60 Vbeta primers and 13 Jbeta primers. TCRdb keeps only in-frame clones here, not all; method: immunoSEQ multiplex PCR. This table has about 110,000 clones, about three quarters appearing once. What was sequenced was PBMCs. These receptors were obtained from a woman aged 45 to 65 in good health and CMV-seropositive.

This chain joins TRBV6-1 and TRBJ1-3; possible D gene TRBD1, 5 bases. Trimming removed 6 bases at V and 1 base at J, with 13 bases between. This CDR3 has 15 amino acids. Germline V CDR1 and CDR2: MNHNS, SASEGT. Here the CDR3 reads CASRPGLTSGNTIYF. CDR3 nucleotides: TGTGCCAGCAGGCCGGGACTGACTTCTGGAAACACCATATATTTT.

This chain uses TRBV29-1 with TRBJ2-3, with D maybe TRBD2 (6 bases). V was trimmed by 4 bases and J by 4 bases, leaving 12 bases between them. This CDR3 spans 13 amino acids. CDR1 is SQVTM and CDR2 is ANQGSEA in the germline V gene. Here the CDR3 reads CSVAVTSPDTQYF. In DNA, the CDR3 is TGCAGCGTTGCGGTAACTAGCCCAGATACGCAGTATTTT.

The chain recombines TRBV7-2 with TRBJ2-1; D remains unclear. Trimming took off 1 base at V and 3 bases at J, with 7 bases between the two ends. Germline assignment: CDR1 SGHTA and CDR2 FQGNSA. The CDR3 sequence is 14 residues long. This CDR3 reads CASSLGNSYNEQFF. In DNA, the CDR3 is TGTGCCAGCAGCTTAGGGAACAGCTACAATGAGCAGTTCTTC. The entire variable domain, with the rest obtained from reference TRBV7-2 and TRBJ2-1, is as follows: GAGVSQSPSNKVTEKGKDVELRCDPISGHTALYWYRQSLGQGLEFLIYFQGNSAPDKSGLPSDRFSAERTGGSVSTLTIQRTQQEDSAVYLCASSLGNSYNEQFFGPGTRLTVL.

The J gene is TRBJ1-1, the V gene TRBV10-3; TRBD1 matches at 7 bases. The CDR3 spans 15 residues. The ends lost 4 bases at V and 3 bases at J; junction bases unmatched: 8. Germline CDR1 reads ENHRY; CDR2 reads SYGVKD. The CDR3 here is CAISATGVADTEAFF. The CDR3 DNA is TGTGCCATCAGTGCCACAGGGGTGGCGGACACTGAAGCTTTCTTT.

The V and J genes are TRBV19 and TRBJ2-3; 7 bases fit TRBD1. Losses at the gene ends were 7 bases for V and 3 bases for J; bases not matched to a gene: 4. Germline V gives CDR1 LNHDA, CDR2 SQIVND (reference sequence). The CDR3 is 13 amino acids. The CDR3 coding sequence is TGTGCCAGTACAGGGGGACATACAGATACGCAGTATTTT. This gives the protein CASTGGHTDTQYF.

The chain is built from TRBV2 and TRBJ2-3; 9 nucleotides align to TRBD2. The CDR3 is made up of 15 amino acids. J was trimmed by 0 bases and V by 9 bases; bases with no gene match: 7. Per germline, CDR1 SNHLY and CDR2 FYNNEI. The CDR3 loop is CARSLAGPSTDTQYF. As DNA, the CDR3 is TGTGCCAGGTCGCTAGCGGGGCCTAGCACAGATACGCAGTATTTT.

The chain couples TRBV5-1 to TRBJ2-5, with 8 nucleotides matching TRBD2. V shed 6 bases, J shed 1 base, and the junction held 5 bases outside the gene matches. The germline CDR1 and CDR2 sequences are SGHRS and YFSETQ. There are 14 residues in the CDR3. CDR3 nucleotides: TGCGCCAGCACCCCGGGAGGGGTCCAAGAGACCCAGTACTTC. The encoded protein is CASTPGGVQETQYF.

The CDR3 protein is CALPPPGQGAGTDTQYF. The DNA of the CDR3 is TGTGCCCTCCCCCCTCCGGGACAGGGAGCGGGGACAGATACGCAGTATTTT. The J gene is TRBJ2-3, the V gene TRBV2, with 9 bases identical to TRBD1. The V gene end was trimmed by 11 bases and the J gene end by 3 bases; junction bases not matched to a gene: 18. CDR1 and CDR2 from the germline V gene are SNHLY and FYNNEI. The CDR3 extends over 17 amino acids.

CDR3 sequence (DNA): TGCGCCAGCAGCTTGGTAGGACAGGGGGTAAGATCGAGGACCGGGGAGCTGTTTTTT. It encodes CASSLVGQGVRSRTGELFF. The rearrangement links TRBV5-1 to TRBJ2-2; TRBD1 matches at 10 bases. Germline assignment: CDR1 SGHRS and CDR2 YFSETQ. The CDR3 spans 19 residues. V gave up 0 bases and J gave up 5 bases; unmatched junction bases: 13.